The clone carrying this T cell receptor beta chain was picked up a small number of times. Its target is unknown. This sample was included in a study of T-cell memory formation after mild COVID-19. Broader study findings: While clones contracting from day 15 to 85 were balanced between CD4 and CD8, later expanders leaned CD4+.

V gave up 3 bases and J gave up 3 bases; unmatched junction bases: 15. CDR1 and CDR2 (germline): SGHDN, FVKESK. CDR3 length: 19 residues. Constant-segment primers served in 5'RACE that generated TCR alpha and TCR beta cDNA libraries bearing sample barcodes and UMIs. TCRdb redid the calling of the 5' RACE reads with MiXCR, one entry per CDR3 protein. Of about 360,000 distinct CDR3 sequences listed, about 15% are singletons. Source material: PBMCs or a T cell subset sorted from them (not recorded which). The clonotype originates from a man aged 18 to 29 who had mild COVID-19 (a few samples of this study predate the infection). Cell type and time point are not known. The chain links TRBV14 to TRBJ2-1, with TRBD2 matching over 9 bases. CDR3 bases: TGTGCCAGCAGCCAGGCGAGAGGTGGCGGGGGGGTTATCTACAATGAGCAGTTCTTC. Translation gives CASSQARGGGGVIYNEQFF.